Below, 30 T cell receptor beta chains from the same sample are listed, as sequenced in a study of cytomegalovirus exposure and HLA in healthy donors. The PCR ran on 60 Vbeta and 13 Jbeta primers. This table comes from immunoSEQ multiplex PCR, and its TCRdb copy is limited to in-frame clones, with some not included. The sample table includes roughly 80,000 clones. The sequencing sample was made of PBMCs. The origin of the receptors is a girl between 5 and 17 years old in good health and CMV-seropositive.

This chain uses TRBV19 with TRBJ1-2; the match to TRBD1 covers 7 bases. V trimming: 6 bases; J trimming: 4 bases; junction bases outside the gene matches: 14. This CDR3 is built from 16 residues. CDR1 and CDR2 from the germline V gene are LNHDA and SQIVND (reference sequence). CDR3 amino acids: CASSGILGTALYGYTF. As DNA, the CDR3 is TGTGCCAGTAGCGGTATCCTTGGGACAGCCCTCTATGGCTACACCTTC.

The CDR3 DNA is TGCGCCAGCAGCCAAGAAATCAGAGGGGGTAAGGGCTACACCTTC. Its translation is CASSQEIRGGKGYTF. The V call is TRBV4-3, the J call TRBJ1-2, with a tentative D call TRBD1 (6 bases). Trimming removed 0 bases at V and 8 bases at J, with 16 bases between. CDR3 length equals 15 residues. CDR1 and CDR2 from the germline V gene are LGHNA and YSLEER.

The gene calls are TRBV6-6 and TRBJ1-4; D call uncertain. Germline V gives CDR1 MNHNY, CDR2 SVGAGI (reference sequence). The CDR3 has 14 amino acids. Trimming stripped 2 bases from V and 8 bases from J, with 12 bases between. Here the CDR3 reads CASSYPASGEKLFF. CDR3 bases: TGTGCCAGCAGTTACCCAGCATCCGGGGAAAAACTGTTTTTT.

The chain recombines TRBV2 with TRBJ2-1, with TRBD1 identical over 10 bases. CDR1 is SNHLY, CDR2 FYNNEI, per germline. This CDR3 comprises 14 residues. V lost 6 bases, J lost 9 bases, and 8 bases stayed unmatched. DNA for the CDR3: TGTGCCAGCAGCGAATCGACAGGGGGCGGTGAGCAGTTCTTC. It yields the protein CASSESTGGGEQFF. The whole variable domain, filled in from reference TRBV2 and TRBJ2-1, reads EPEVTQTPSHQVTQMGQEVILRCVPISNHLYFYWYRQILGQKVEFLVSFYNNEISEKSEIFDDQFSVERPDGSNFTLKIRSTKLEDSAMYFCASSESTGGGEQFFGPGTRLTVL.

CDR3 coding DNA: TGTGCCAGCAACCGGGGTGCCTCACCCCTCCACTTT. The encoded protein is CASNRGASPLHF. The chain employs TRBV28 and TRBJ1-6; no clear D gene. V was trimmed by 7 bases and J by 10 bases, leaving 11 bases between them. The CDR3 extends over 12 amino acids. Germline V gene lookup returns CDR1 MDHEN and CDR2 SYDVKM.

The rearrangement links TRBV7-9 to TRBJ1-1, with D tentatively TRBD1 (5 bases). The CDR3 is made up of 14 amino acids. Deletions cut 0 bases from V and 6 bases from J, with 11 bases between. Germline-derived CDR1 and CDR2 are SEHNR and FQNEAQ (reference sequence). CDR3 region: CASSLAKGSPEAFF. The CDR3 DNA reads TGTGCCAGCAGCTTAGCAAAGGGGTCGCCTGAAGCTTTCTTT.

This chain links TRBV6-6 with TRBJ2-2, with D tentatively TRBD1 (5 bases). The V and J ends lost 1 base and 7 bases respectively, with 16 bases between them. Germline lookup yields CDR1 MNHNY and CDR2 SVGAGI (reference sequence). The CDR3 length is 16 residues. In DNA form, the CDR3 reads TGTGCCAGCAGTTACTATGTTCTCGGACACCGCGGGGAGCTGTTTTTT. As protein: CASSYYVLGHRGELFF.

CDR3 coding DNA: TGCAGCGGGGGGGACAGGGGGCTGAAGAACACCGGGGAGCTGTTTTTT. This sequence encodes CSGGDRGLKNTGELFF. The chain links TRBV29-1 to TRBJ2-2; 12 nucleotides agree with TRBD1. This CDR3 region has 16 residues. CDR1 is SQVTM, CDR2 ANQGSEA, per germline. Unmatched junction bases numbered 7, after V lost 7 bases and J lost 1 base.

The chain carries TRBV18 and TRBJ1-5, with TRBD1 identical over 9 bases. In germline, CDR1 is KGHSH, CDR2 LQKENI. V was pared by 3 bases and J by 7 bases, with 4 bases of the junction left unmatched. There are 14 residues in the CDR3. CDR3 sequence reads: CASSPRQGVQPQHF. CDR3 sequence (DNA): TGTGCCAGCTCACCCCGACAGGGGGTCCAGCCCCAGCATTTT. Supplemented by reference TRBV18 and TRBJ1-5, the full variable domain reads NAGVMQNPRHLVRRRGQEARLRCSPMKGHSHVYWYRQLPEEGLKFMVYLQKENIIDESGMPKERFSAEFPKEGPSILRIQQVVRGDSAAYFCASSPRQGVQPQHFGDGTRLSIL.

This sequence joins TRBV27 and TRBJ1-2; 11 nucleotides line up with TRBD1. This CDR3 comprises 14 residues. From germline, CDR1 is MNHEY and CDR2 SMNVEV (reference sequence). V lost 3 bases to trimming and J lost 4 bases; unmatched junction nucleotides: 1. The CDR3 DNA reads TGTGCCAGCAGTTTCGGGACAGGGGGCTATGGCTACACCTTC. This codes for CASSFGTGGYGYTF.

The rearrangement uses TRBV4-3 and TRBJ2-3; tentatively, D is TRBD2 (7 bases). The CDR3 length is 17 residues. CDR1 LGHNA and CDR2 YSLEER come from the germline V gene. V lost 0 bases and J 2 bases, leaving 15 bases between the germline ends. CDR3 amino acids: CASSQDRVGGPTDTQYF. The CDR3 nucleotides read TGCGCCAGCAGCCAAGATCGGGTGGGGGGGCCCACAGATACGCAGTATTTT.

The rearrangement links TRBV15 to TRBJ2-3; TRBD2 agrees at 10 bases. The V segment lost 5 bases and the J segment 4 bases; nucleotides outside the gene matches: 9. This CDR3 has 16 residues. Germline V gene data show CDR1 as LNHNV and CDR2 as YYDKDF (reference sequence). The CDR3 DNA reads as TGTGCCACCAGCGCCCCCCTCGGGACTAGCGCAGATACGCAGTATTTT. Its protein is CATSAPLGTSADTQYF.

The chain employs TRBV7-9 and TRBJ1-2; D is possibly TRBD1 (5 bases). The V gene's germline CDR1 is SEHNR and CDR2 FQNEAQ (reference sequence). The ends were cut back, 5 bases at V and 2 bases at J, with 12 bases in the middle. CDR3 length equals 14 residues. The CDR3 loop reads CASSPGGTNYGYTF. The CDR3 coding sequence is TGTGCCAGCAGCCCCGGGGGTACGAACTATGGCTACACCTTC. Complete variable domain (other parts from reference TRBV7-9 and TRBJ1-2): DTGVSQNPRHKITKRGQNVTFRCDPISEHNRLYWYRQTLGQGPEFLTYFQNEAQLEKSRLLSDRFSAERPKGSFSTLEIQRTEQGDSAMYLCASSPGGTNYGYTFGSGTRLTVV.

CDR3 sequence reads: CASSPVLGSAGAGYTF. The DNA for the CDR3 is TGTGCCAGCTCACCAGTCTTGGGCTCAGCTGGTGCTGGCTACACCTTC. The rearrangement joins TRBV18 to TRBJ1-2; no definite D call. This CDR3 comprises 16 residues. Per germline, CDR1 KGHSH and CDR2 LQKENI. Trimming pared 2 bases from V and 7 bases from J, leaving 20 bases between.

The chain links TRBV4-3 to TRBJ1-6; tentative D call: TRBD1 (5 bases). The V end lost 6 bases, the J end lost 0 bases, and 12 bases lay between the germline ends. The germline V gene encodes CDR1 LGHNA and CDR2 YSLEER. This CDR3 is built from 16 residues. The CDR3 DNA sequence: TGCGCCAGCAGTCGACAGCCTAGCTCCTATAATTCACCCCTCCACTTT. Encoded protein: CASSRQPSSYNSPLHF.

The rearrangement uses TRBV5-1 and TRBJ2-7; D uncertain. The V end lost 4 bases, the J end lost 0 bases, and 14 bases lay between the germline ends. The CDR3 is 15 amino acids. Germline values: CDR1 SGHRS, CDR2 YFSETQ. Here the CDR3 reads CASSDGASSSYEQYF. CDR3 nucleotide sequence: TGCGCCAGCAGCGATGGAGCTTCCAGCTCCTACGAGCAGTACTTC.

The chain recombines TRBV30 with TRBJ2-1; TRBD1 agrees at 7 bases. CDR1 is GTSNPN and CDR2 is SVGIG in the germline V gene (reference sequence). The CDR3 consists of 12 residues. Unmatched junction bases numbered 0, after V lost 0 bases and J lost 7 bases. This CDR3 reads CAWSVQGNEQFF. DNA for the CDR3: TGTGCCTGGAGTGTACAGGGGAATGAGCAGTTCTTC. Drawing the rest from reference TRBV30 and TRBJ2-1, the complete variable domain is SQTIHQWPATLVQPVGSPLSLECTVEGTSNPNLYWYRQAAGRGLQLLFYSVGIGQISSEVPQNLSASRPQDRQFILSSKKLLLSDSGFYLCAWSVQGNEQFFGPGTRLTVL.

This chain joins TRBV5-6 and TRBJ1-1, with TRBD1 as a possible D gene (5 bases). The ends were cut back, 5 bases at V and 0 bases at J, with 14 bases in the middle. The length of the CDR3 is 15 residues. Germline CDR1 and CDR2: SGHDT and YYEEEE. The CDR3 DNA reads TGTGCCAGCAGACCCTGGACACTACTGAACACTGAAGCTTTCTTT. This encodes CASRPWTLLNTEAFF.

The chain carries TRBV18 and TRBJ1-2; 9 nucleotides line up with TRBD1. The CDR3 covers 13 residues. Looked up from germline, CDR1 is KGHSH and CDR2 is LQKENI. V dropped 0 bases and J dropped 11; count of bases not matched to a gene: 4. The CDR3 DNA is TGTGCCAGCTCACCACCCCCGGGACAGGGATACACCTTC. Translated: CASSPPPGQGYTF.

The chain employs TRBV12-5 and TRBJ2-5; perhaps TRBD2 as D (5 bases). Trimming stripped 0 bases from V and 4 bases from J, with 9 bases between. CDR1 LGHNT and CDR2 FRNRAP come from the germline V gene. The CDR3 is made up of 14 amino acids. CDR3 in amino acids: CASGLVGLAETQYF. The CDR3 nucleotides are TGTGCTAGTGGTTTGGTTGGGCTAGCAGAGACCCAGTACTTC.

DNA of the CDR3: TGTGCCAGCGCAAGACAGGGGGGCTCCTATAATTCACCCCTCCACTTT. It specifies CASARQGGSYNSPLHF. This chain links TRBV27 with TRBJ1-6, with 9 bases that match TRBD1. J lost 0 bases, V lost 8 bases, and 5 bases had no gene match. The CDR3 has 16 amino acids. Germline V gives CDR1 MNHEY, CDR2 SMNVEV (reference sequence).

The chain employs TRBV2 and TRBJ1-6; D is unresolved. Trimming cost V 2 bases and J 5 bases, with 10 bases left between them. This CDR3 contains 15 residues. Germline CDR1 and CDR2: SNHLY and FYNNEI. Here the CDR3 DNA reads TGTGCCAGCAGTGAATCCCGACTGGATAATTCACCCCTCCACTTT. It translates to CASSESRLDNSPLHF.

The CDR3 spells CASSSLAGGLQETQYF. CDR3 nucleotide sequence: TGTGCCAGCAGCTCCTTAGCGGGGGGCCTACAAGAGACCCAGTACTTC. The chain combines TRBV7-9 with TRBJ2-5; the match to TRBD2 covers 10 bases. Germline trimming cut 4 bases from V and 2 bases from J; bases unmatched to any gene: 7. The CDR3 has 16 residues. The germline gives CDR1 SEHNR, CDR2 FQNEAQ (reference sequence).

J is TRBJ1-2 and V is TRBV4-1; 7 bases match TRBD1. V lost 2 bases to trimming and J lost 2 bases; unmatched junction nucleotides: 5. This CDR3 region has 15 residues. In germline, CDR1 is MGHRA, CDR2 YSYEKL. This CDR3 is CASSQRAGGNYGYTF. CDR3 coding DNA: TGCGCCAGCAGCCAACGGGCAGGGGGAAACTATGGCTACACCTTC.

This chain connects TRBV7-6 to TRBJ2-7; D is unclear. Germline V gene data show CDR1 as SGHVS and CDR2 as FNYEAQ. The V end lost 0 bases, the J end lost 0 bases, and 9 bases lay between the germline ends. The CDR3 is 15 amino acids. Here the CDR3 reads CASSLADRDSYEQYV. CDR3 in DNA: TGTGCCAGCAGCTTAGCCGACCGCGACTCCTACGAGCAGTACGTC.

The chain joins TRBV9 to TRBJ2-2, with D hard to call. Between the trimmed V and J ends, which lost 3 bases and 7 bases, there was a span of 16 bases. The CDR3 has 15 residues. Germline lookup yields CDR1 SGDLS and CDR2 YYNGEE. Here the CDR3 reads CASSDPTNPGGELFF. Written as DNA, the CDR3 is TGTGCCAGCAGCGACCCGACAAACCCAGGCGGGGAGCTGTTTTTT. The complete variable domain, with remaining parts taken from reference TRBV9 and TRBJ2-2, reads DSGVTQTPKHLITATGQRVTLRCSPRSGDLSVYWYQQSLDQGLQFLIQYYNGEERAKGNILERFSAQQFPDLHSELNLSSLELGDSALYFCASSDPTNPGGELFFGEGSRLTVL.

The chain couples TRBV4-2 to TRBJ2-7, with D perhaps matching TRBD1 (5 bases). Deletions cut 4 bases from V and 5 bases from J, with 6 bases between. Germline-derived CDR1 and CDR2 are LGHNA and YNFKEQ. This CDR3 is built from 11 residues. For the CDR3, the DNA is TGTGCCAGCAGCCTACAGGACGAGCAGTACTTC. Protein product: CASSLQDEQYF.

The CDR3 nucleotides are TGTGCCAGCAGCTTGGGACTAGCGGTTGATGAGCAGTTCTTC. Its protein product is CASSLGLAVDEQFF. The rearrangement uses TRBV7-6 and TRBJ2-1, with 11 bases that match TRBD2. Germline V gene data show CDR1 as SGHVS and CDR2 as FNYEAQ. V trimming: 3 bases; J trimming: 8 bases; junction bases outside the gene matches: 3. The CDR3 consists of 14 residues. Full variable domain (missing parts from reference TRBV7-6 and TRBJ2-1): GAGVSQSPRYKVTKRGQDVALRCDPISGHVSLYWYRQALGQGPEFLTYFNYEAQQDKSGLPNDRFSAERPEGSISTLTIQRTEQRDSAMYRCASSLGLAVDEQFFGPGTRLTVL.

Concerning this clone: The junction does not match germline at one end; this may be a read error. The genes are TRBV4-3 and TRBJ1-4; 11 positions agree with TRBD1. Per the germline V gene, CDR1 is LGHNA and CDR2 is YSLEER. The CDR3 loop spans 16 amino acids. CDR3 coding DNA: TGCGCCAGCAGCCCAGCACCGGGACAGGGGGTTGAAACACTGTTTTTT. It encodes CASSPAPGQGVETLFF.

Note on this clone: Germline is not matched at one junction end, which may reflect a read error. The chain carries TRBV10-3 and TRBJ1-2; 9 bases agree with TRBD1. The CDR3 is made up of 13 amino acids. The germline CDR1 and CDR2 sequences are ENHRY and SYGVKD. CDR3 sequence (DNA): TGTGCCAGCAGTACAGGGGGCGACTATGGCTACACCTTC. This encodes CASSTGGDYGYTF.